The clone carrying this T cell receptor (beta chain) was detected only once. Its antigen remains unknown. The CDR3 contains 15 residues. Germline CDR1 is SQVTM and CDR2 is ANQGSEA. V was pared by 1 base and J by 3 bases, with 15 bases between. Depth targeted 1 in 200,000 to 1 in 1 million T cells, averaging roughly 9.7x coverage per clonotype. The repertoire was sequenced with immunoSEQ multiplex PCR; TCRdb's copy has only in-frame clones and lacks some. The sample shows 15,000 to 20,000 clones, 68% of them seen only once. The sample comes from a study of cytotoxic CD8 clonotypes in ibrutinib-treated CLL. As for the study in general: Of the patients, eleven to twelve were relapsed/refractory, around 16 treatment-naive and 17 to 18 IGHV unmutated. A mean of approximately 260,000 productive templates and over 75,000 productive rearrangements was obtained per sample.

Study results and limitations: Age-matched healthy donor levels were exceeded by baseline clonality, which tracked circulating CD8+ T-cell counts.

The genes are TRBV29-1 and TRBJ1-2, with D possibly matching TRBD1 (6 bases). Sequencing used PBMCs, obtained before ibrutinib treatment. This TCR was sampled from a human donor with chronic lymphocytic leukemia. The CDR3 DNA reads TGCAGCGTTGAAGTGGGGGGGCGGCGCGACTATGGCTACACCTTC. It is translated as CSVEVGGRRDYGYTF. The variable domain in full, with the rest retrieved from reference TRBV29-1 and TRBJ1-2, is SAVISQKPSRDICQRGTSLTIQCQVDSQVTMMFWYRQQPGQSLTLIATANQGSEATYESGFVIDKFPISRPNLTFSTLTVSNMSPEDSSIYLCSVEVGGRRDYGYTFGSGTRLTVV.